This record looks at one TCR beta chain sequence and its context. Its antigen is unknown. The sample originates from a study of shared clonotypes between healthy human individuals. Study-wide results and caveats: Researchers found naive subsets generally carried larger estimated richness than memory subsets.

Everyone who donated was a Caucasian adult who lived in Nashville, Tennessee. Assay used: immunoSEQ multiplex PCR; TCRdb lists only in-frame clones, some missing. The sample lists around 510,000 clones; around 96% were seen once. The V gene's germline CDR1 is MDHEN and CDR2 SYDVKM. This CDR3 is 17 amino acids long. V lost 6 bases, J lost 5 bases, and 22 bases lay in between. This sequence originates from a woman in her twenties or thirties in good health. Material for sequencing was naive CD4+ T cells sorted from blood. Subset in this sample: CD45RA+ positively selected. This chain connects TRBV28 to TRBJ1-4; D remains ambiguous. CDR3 bases: TGTGCCAGCAGACTATCCAACGCGGCGGCCTCGAATGAAAAACTGTTTTTT. It codes for CASRLSNAAASNEKLFF.